Each of the 27 T cell receptor beta chains below was sequenced from the same sample in a study of T-cell memory formation after mild COVID-19. TCRdb redid the calling of the 5' RACE reads with MiXCR, one entry per CDR3 protein. The data contain around 320,000 distinct CDR3 sequences, 13% to 15% of them singletons. Material: PBMCs or a T cell subset sorted from them (not recorded which). The receptor source for this set is a man aged 18 to 35 who had mild COVID-19 (a few samples of this study predate the infection). Cell type and time point are not known.

The V and J genes are TRBV7-9 and TRBJ1-1; D gene ambiguous. V was trimmed by 2 bases and J by 2 bases, leaving 21 bases between them. Germline V gene sequence: CDR1 SEHNR, CDR2 FQNEAQ (reference sequence). The CDR3 covers 18 residues. CDR3 nucleotide sequence: TGTGCCAGCAGCTTACGATTGAAACGGGTCGGAGGAAACACTGAAGCTTTCTTT. It encodes CASSLRLKRVGGNTEAFF.

The chain is built from TRBV27 and TRBJ1-4; D is ambiguous. The germline gives CDR1 MNHEY, CDR2 SMNVEV (reference sequence). The CDR3 sequence is 14 residues long. Trimming pared 3 bases from V and 8 bases from J, leaving 13 bases between. The CDR3 loop reads CASSFVGAGEKLFF. As DNA, the CDR3 is TGTGCCAGCAGTTTTGTGGGCGCAGGAGAAAAACTGTTTTTT.

The CDR3 reads CSARDLGTGTTDTQYF. CDR3 DNA: TGCAGTGCTAGAGATCTTGGGACAGGGACCACAGATACGCAGTATTTT. The rearrangement links TRBV20-1 to TRBJ2-3, with 9 bases fitting TRBD1. The J segment lost 2 bases and the V segment lost 0 bases, leaving 6 bases of the junction unmatched. The CDR3 runs 16 residues. Germline loops: CDR1 DFQATT, CDR2 SNEGSKA (reference sequence).

V is TRBV4-2 and J is TRBJ2-7, with D perhaps TRBD1 or TRBD2 (5 bases each). V was shortened by 1 base and J by 7 bases, with 17 bases between the two germline ends. The CDR3 runs 15 residues. The germline V gene encodes CDR1 LGHNA and CDR2 YNFKEQ. The CDR3 coding sequence is TGTGCCAGCAGCCAAGCCTCCGGGGCCCTTGGGGAGCAGTACTTC. Its protein product is CASSQASGALGEQYF.

The rearrangement uses TRBV5-1 and TRBJ2-3; no firm D call. With 4 bases removed from V and 2 bases from J, the gap between germline ends came to 14 bases. This CDR3 is 15 amino acids long. Germline-derived CDR1 and CDR2 are SGHRS and YFSETQ. The CDR3 DNA sequence: TGCGCCAGCAGCCCACCAACCACTACCACAGATACGCAGTATTTT. It codes for CASSPPTTTTDTQYF.

In this sample, this clonotype turned up a few times. The chain has TRBV7-9 and TRBJ1-2; D ambiguous. The V and J ends lost 7 bases and 5 bases respectively, with 11 bases between them. The germline V gene encodes CDR1 SEHNR and CDR2 FQNEAQ (reference sequence). This CDR3 region has 12 residues. CDR3 in amino acids: CASNPGRYGYTF. Here the CDR3 DNA reads TGTGCCAGCAACCCAGGTCGTTATGGCTACACCTTC.

This clonotype has a handful of counts. The rearrangement uses TRBV29-1 and TRBJ2-5; TRBD1 matches 10 bases. CDR3 size: 13 residues. J lost 4 bases, V lost 7 bases, and 6 bases had no gene match. CDR1 and CDR2 (germline): SQVTM, ANQGSEA. The CDR3 DNA reads as TGCAGCGCCGGGACAGGGGCGTCAGAGACCCAGTACTTC. Translation: CSAGTGASETQYF.

This clonotype was picked up a small number of times. The rearrangement uses TRBV27 and TRBJ1-1; D remains unclear. The V and J ends lost 9 bases and 1 base respectively, with 12 bases between them. The CDR3 is 13 amino acids. CDR1 and CDR2 (germline): MNHEY, SMNVEV (reference sequence). The CDR3 DNA reads as TGTGCCAGTTGTAATCCGGGGAACACTGAAGCTTTCTTT. Translated: CASCNPGNTEAFF.

This chain connects TRBV12-3 or TRBV12-4 to TRBJ1-1; no reliable D call. With 8 bases removed from V and 0 bases from J, the gap between germline ends came to 10 bases. The CDR3 extends over 13 amino acids. CDR3 sequence reads: CASGYVLNTEAFF. In nucleotides, the CDR3 is TGTGCCAGCGGATATGTCTTGAACACTGAAGCTTTCTTT.

The genes are TRBV27 and TRBJ1-1; D not certain. Germline-derived CDR1 and CDR2 are MNHEY and SMNVEV (reference sequence). V lost 3 bases and J lost 4, with 9 bases in between. The CDR3 extends over 13 amino acids. The CDR3 region has the DNA TGTGCCAGCAGTTTTTCTGGGATCACTGAAGCTTTCTTT. As protein: CASSFSGITEAFF.

This clonotype was counted a few times. This rearrangement joins TRBV4-1 to TRBJ1-1; no clear D gene. Germline assignment: CDR1 MGHRA and CDR2 YSYEKL. This CDR3 has 16 residues. V lost 0 bases and J 6 bases, leaving 17 bases between the germline ends. CDR3 loop: CASSQELRDRYPEAFF. In DNA form, the CDR3 reads TGCGCCAGCAGCCAAGAGCTTCGCGACCGGTACCCTGAAGCTTTCTTT.

This clonotype was recorded many times. The chain has TRBV12-3 or TRBV12-4 and TRBJ1-1, with D possibly being TRBD1 (6 bases). The V gene lost 6 bases and the J gene lost 1 base, with 9 bases spanning the gap. This CDR3 region has 13 residues. The CDR3 spells CASSSTGNTEAFF. The DNA for the CDR3 is TGTGCCAGCAGCTCGACAGGGAACACTGAAGCTTTCTTT.

The chain links TRBV6-5 to TRBJ2-3; the D gene is possibly TRBD1 (5 bases). Between the trimmed V and J ends, which lost 1 base and 5 bases, there was a span of 7 bases. CDR3 length: 13 residues. Germline V gives CDR1 MNHEY, CDR2 SVGAGI. The chain's CDR3 is CASSYWQGDTQYF. The CDR3 bases are TGTGCCAGCAGTTACTGGCAGGGAGATACGCAGTATTTT.

A few counts support this clonotype. The V call is TRBV2, the J call TRBJ2-5; D might be TRBD2 (5 bases). V was pared by 6 bases and J by 8 bases, with 16 bases between. Germline-derived CDR1 and CDR2 are SNHLY and FYNNEI. This CDR3 contains 13 residues. In DNA, the CDR3 is TGTGCCAGCAGGCCCTCAGGAGGAAATACCCAGTACTTC. It specifies CASRPSGGNTQYF.

The J gene is TRBJ2-5, the V gene TRBV6-2 or TRBV6-3, with D perhaps matching TRBD2 (5 bases). The germline gives CDR1 MNHEY, CDR2 SVGEGT. With 5 bases removed from V and 0 bases from J, the gap between germline ends came to 7 bases. This CDR3 contains 13 residues. This chain's CDR3 is CASSPGNQETQYF. The CDR3 nucleotides are TGTGCCAGCAGTCCGGGAAACCAAGAGACCCAGTACTTC.

This clonotype has just a few counts. This chain links TRBV5-1 with TRBJ1-1; D gene uncertain. CDR3 length equals 13 residues. Per germline, CDR1 SGHRS and CDR2 YFSETQ. The V end lost 2 bases, the J end lost 3 bases, and 8 bases lay between the germline ends. The CDR3 bases are TGCGCCAGCAGCTTAACGACGGACACTGAAGCTTTCTTT. Its protein product is CASSLTTDTEAFF.

This clonotype was recorded at least ten times. The chain employs TRBV6-5 and TRBJ1-5; the D gene is possibly TRBD1 (6 bases). The germline V gene encodes CDR1 MNHEY and CDR2 SVGAGI. There are 15 residues in the CDR3. V was shortened by 6 bases and J by 0 bases, with 12 bases between the two germline ends. CDR3: CASSEGGYSNQPQHF. The CDR3 bases are TGTGCCAGCAGCGAGGGGGGGTATAGCAATCAGCCCCAGCATTTT.

The chain employs TRBV28 and TRBJ1-2; the match to TRBD1 covers 8 bases. The CDR3 is 13 amino acids. V lost 6 bases to trimming and J lost 7 bases; unmatched junction nucleotides: 7. Germline loops: CDR1 MDHEN, CDR2 SYDVKM. This chain's CDR3 is CASSIGQGGGYTF. The CDR3 DNA reads TGTGCCAGCAGCATCGGACAGGGAGGTGGCTACACCTTC.

This clonotype was detected only a few times. The chain links TRBV30 to TRBJ1-5; 8 positions match TRBD1. V shed 5 bases and J 6 bases; nucleotides not matched to a gene: 6. The CDR3 has 13 residues. Germline V gene data show CDR1 as GTSNPN and CDR2 as SVGIG (reference sequence). This chain's CDR3 is CAWQGALGQPQHF. The CDR3 DNA is TGTGCCTGGCAGGGGGCACTGGGTCAGCCCCAGCATTTT.

The V gene is TRBV2, the J gene TRBJ2-3; D is unresolved. The V and J ends lost 5 bases and 3 bases respectively, with 12 bases between them. There are 14 residues in the CDR3. Per the germline V gene, CDR1 is SNHLY and CDR2 is FYNNEI. CDR3 sequence: CASSPSPATDTQYF. CDR3 sequence (DNA): TGTGCCAGCAGTCCGAGCCCCGCGACAGATACGCAGTATTTT.

V gene TRBV7-8 combines with J gene TRBJ2-1, with D maybe TRBD2 (7 bases). Trimming cost V 5 bases and J 0 bases, with 8 bases left between them. The germline CDR1 and CDR2 sequences are SGHVS and FQNEAQ. The CDR3 sequence is 14 residues long. The CDR3 coding sequence is TGTGCCAGCAGCCGGGGGGCCTCCTACAATGAGCAGTTCTTC. Translated: CASSRGASYNEQFF. Complete variable domain (other parts from reference TRBV7-8 and TRBJ2-1): GAGVSQSPRYKVAKRGQDVALRCDPISGHVSLFWYQQALGQGPEFLTYFQNEAQLDKSGLPSDRFFAERPEGSVSTLKIQRTQQEDSAVYLCASSRGASYNEQFFGPGTRLTVL.

This chain's CDR3 is CASSNVGGLYGYTF. The CDR3 DNA sequence: TGTGCCAGCAGCAATGTCGGGGGGCTGTATGGCTACACCTTC. The V gene is TRBV5-6, the J gene TRBJ1-2; D is possibly TRBD1 (6 bases). V dropped 4 bases and J dropped 5 bases, with 15 bases sitting between them. Germline V gene data show CDR1 as SGHDT and CDR2 as YYEEEE. The CDR3 runs to 14 residues.

This chain connects TRBV6-2 or TRBV6-3 to TRBJ2-5; D may be TRBD1 (6 bases). CDR1 is MNHEY, CDR2 SVGEGT, per germline. V was pared by 5 bases and J by 4 bases, with 11 bases between. This CDR3 region has 13 residues. The CDR3 DNA sequence: TGTGCCAGCAGTGACCAGGGGAGAGAGACCCAGTACTTC. This codes for CASSDQGRETQYF.

The V gene is TRBV4-1, the J gene TRBJ2-4; D gene unclear. Germline V CDR1 and CDR2: MGHRA, YSYEKL. Trimming left V 1 base short and J 0 bases short, with 4 bases between. The CDR3 extends over 14 amino acids. CDR3 sequence (DNA): TGCGCCAGCAGCCAAGTTACAGCCAAAAACATTCAGTACTTC. The encoded protein is CASSQVTAKNIQYF.

J is TRBJ2-7 and V is TRBV12-3 or TRBV12-4; no reliable D call. Trimming stripped 5 bases from V and 3 bases from J, with 14 bases between. The CDR3 consists of 14 residues. As DNA, the CDR3 is TGTGCCAGCAGTGAGTCGATCCTGAACTACGAGCAGTACGTC. This codes for CASSESILNYEQYV.

Only a few counts were recorded for this clonotype. The chain combines TRBV4-2 with TRBJ2-1; 13 nucleotides align to TRBD2. Germline CDR1 is LGHNA and CDR2 is YNFKEQ. The V and J ends lost 1 base and 2 bases, in that order; junction bases with no gene match: 2. CDR3 length: 17 amino acids. The CDR3 coding sequence is TGTGCCAGCAGCCAAGGCACTAGCGGGGGGGCCTACAATGAGCAGTTCTTC. Translated, it gives CASSQGTSGGAYNEQFF.

The chain carries TRBV4-1 and TRBJ1-5; 10 positions match TRBD1. Germline-derived CDR1 and CDR2 are MGHRA and YSYEKL. The CDR3 has 19 residues. The junction had 12 bases not matched to a gene; V was cut back by 0 bases and J by 4 bases. The CDR3 DNA follows: TGCGCCAGCAGCCAAGATTATCGAGCTCCGGACAGGGGGAATCAGCCCCAGCATTTT. Amino acid sequence: CASSQDYRAPDRGNQPQHF.